This T cell receptor (beta chain) was retrieved from a study of Graves' ophthalmopathy and Graves' hyperthyroidism. Overall study: Researchers obtained peripheral blood at initial diagnosis, before any treatment had begun.

As to this clonotype: No antigen is known for it.

Around 9.9 ml of fresh blood yielded the PBMCs by density gradient. The study's findings and limits: Most expanded thyroid clonotypes above 0.001 frequency also appeared in blood.

Germline V CDR1 and CDR2: MGHRA, YSYEKL. Trimming removed 1 base from V and 1 base from J, with 11 bases in between. This CDR3 has 16 amino acids. RNA transcripts were the source from which TCR beta CDR3 regions were amplified. RT-PCR with HTBI primers came first, then second-round multiplex PCR. TCRdb called the multiplex PCR reads again in MiXCR, with one record for every CDR3 protein. The repertoire includes 650,000 to 900,000 distinct CDR3 sequences, 40% of them detected once, and 40% to 55% sits in the top ten. This receptor was identified in an adult man with Graves' ophthalmopathy. J is TRBJ1-5 and V is TRBV4-1; D gene uncertain. What was sequenced was peripheral blood. CDR3 sequence (DNA): TGCGCCAGCAGCCAAGTATGGGAGTTGAGCAATCAGCCCCAGCATTTT. Protein: CASSQVWELSNQPQHF.